This T cell receptor beta chain originates from a study of blood T cell repertoires in COVID-19. Data came from immunoSEQ multiplex PCR; TCRdb stores just in-frame clones and leaves some out. The table has 400,000 or so clones, about 89% seen once. Per the germline V gene, CDR1 is ENHRY and CDR2 is SYGVKD. V shed 0 bases and J 2 bases; nucleotides not matched to a gene: 8. The CDR3 has 17 amino acids. V and J are TRBV10-3 and TRBJ2-5; 8 bases map to TRBD1. This TCR came from a man aged 35 to 55 in a cohort exposed to, infected with or recovered from COVID-19 (not recorded which). The sequenced sample consisted of PBMCs or T cells enriched from blood (not recorded which). Here the CDR3 reads CAISESTGARFQETQYF. DNA for the CDR3: TGTGCCATCAGTGAGTCGACAGGGGCCCGTTTTCAAGAGACCCAGTACTTC.